The clone carrying this T cell receptor beta chain was found many times. The source of the sample is a study of T-cell reconstitution after alpha-beta-depleted transplantation in children. V dropped 3 bases and J dropped 0 bases, with 6 bases sitting between them. This CDR3 region has 14 residues. Germline V lookup: CDR1 SGDLS, CDR2 YYNGEE. Unique molecular identifiers featured in how the TCRbeta library was prepared. TCRdb called the PCR reads again in MiXCR, with one record for every CDR3 protein. The sample lists approximately 250,000 distinct CDR3 sequences, about 9.6% occurring once. This TCR derives from a human donor who donated a stem cell graft to a child with SCID. Sample: PBMCs from the stem cell graft donor, taken from the stem cell graft. V gene TRBV9 combines with J gene TRBJ1-4, with D unresolved. The CDR3 nucleotides are TGTGCCAGCAGCGCGCATTCAACTAATGAAAAACTGTTTTTT. Its translation is CASSAHSTNEKLFF.